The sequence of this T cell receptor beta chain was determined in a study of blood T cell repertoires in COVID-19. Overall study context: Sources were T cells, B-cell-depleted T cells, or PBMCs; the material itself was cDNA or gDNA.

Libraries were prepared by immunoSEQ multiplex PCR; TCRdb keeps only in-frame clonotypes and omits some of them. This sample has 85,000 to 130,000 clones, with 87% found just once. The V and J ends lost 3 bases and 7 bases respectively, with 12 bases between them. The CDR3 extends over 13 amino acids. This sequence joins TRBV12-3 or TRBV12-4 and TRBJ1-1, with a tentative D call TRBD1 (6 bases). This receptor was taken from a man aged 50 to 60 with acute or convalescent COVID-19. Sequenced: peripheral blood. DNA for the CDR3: TGTGCCAGCAGTTTTTCAGGCAGGGGTGAAGCTTTCTTT. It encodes CASSFSGRGEAFF.